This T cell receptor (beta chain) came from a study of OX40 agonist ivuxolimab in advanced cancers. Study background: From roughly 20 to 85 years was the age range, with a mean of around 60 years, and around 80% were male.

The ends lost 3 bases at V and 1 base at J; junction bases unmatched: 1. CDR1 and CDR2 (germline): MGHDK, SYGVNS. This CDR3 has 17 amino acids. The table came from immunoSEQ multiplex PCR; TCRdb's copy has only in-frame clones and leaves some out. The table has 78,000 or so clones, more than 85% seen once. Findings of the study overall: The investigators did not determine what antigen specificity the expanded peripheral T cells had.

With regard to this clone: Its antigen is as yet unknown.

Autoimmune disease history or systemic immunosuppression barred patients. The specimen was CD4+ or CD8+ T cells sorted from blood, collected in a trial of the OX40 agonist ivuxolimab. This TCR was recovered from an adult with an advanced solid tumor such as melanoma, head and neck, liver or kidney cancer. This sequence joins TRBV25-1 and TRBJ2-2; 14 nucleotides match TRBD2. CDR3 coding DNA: TGTGCCAGCAGTGACGGGACTAGCGGGAGGAACACCGGGGAGCTGTTTTTT. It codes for CASSDGTSGRNTGELFF.